Listed here are 12 T cell receptor beta chains from one sample, sequenced in a study of blood T cell repertoires in COVID-19. Data came from immunoSEQ multiplex PCR; TCRdb stores just in-frame clones and leaves some out. The data contain roughly 100,000 clones, approximately 91% of them singletons. Source material: peripheral blood. Source of these receptors: a young man with acute or convalescent COVID-19.

This chain joins TRBV11-2 and TRBJ2-2, with 8 bases lining up with TRBD2. The trim removed 10 bases at V and 6 bases at J, leaving 10 bases unmatched. The germline CDR1 and CDR2 sequences are SGHAT and FQNNGV. The CDR3 extends over 14 amino acids. CDR3 region: CATSSASGSGELFF. The CDR3 coding sequence is TGTGCCACCAGTTCGGCTAGCGGGTCCGGGGAGCTGTTTTTT.

The V call is TRBV10-2, the J call TRBJ2-1, with a possible D match to TRBD2 (6 bases). The CDR3 spans 13 residues. The V end was cut by 6 bases, the J end by 3 bases, with 9 bases between. The V gene's germline CDR1 is WSHSY and CDR2 SAAADI. The DNA for the CDR3 is TGCGCCAGCAGAGGGACTCTCTACAATGAGCAGTTCTTC. Its protein is CASRGTLYNEQFF.

The chain is built from TRBV2 and TRBJ2-1; TRBD2 might be the D (6 bases). Germline CDR1 is SNHLY and CDR2 is FYNNEI. V shed 7 bases and J shed 6 bases, with 13 bases lying between them. The CDR3 has 13 amino acids. The CDR3 DNA sequence: TGTGCCAGCAAGGATAGCGGCCGCAATGAGCAGTTCTTC. This gives the protein CASKDSGRNEQFF.

The J gene is TRBJ2-7, the V gene TRBV6-5; TRBD1 matches at 9 bases. The germline gives CDR1 MNHEY, CDR2 SVGAGI. CDR3 size: 14 residues. The V segment lost 5 bases and the J segment 3 bases; nucleotides outside the gene matches: 5. CDR3 loop: CASSQDRGVYEQYF. CDR3 bases: TGTGCCAGCAGTCAGGACAGGGGAGTCTACGAGCAGTACTTC.

The V and J genes are TRBV5-6 and TRBJ1-2; D is ambiguous. The CDR3 is 13 amino acids. V dropped 0 bases and J dropped 2 bases, with 5 bases sitting between them. Per germline, CDR1 SGHDT and CDR2 YYEEEE. CDR3 nucleotide sequence: TGTGCCAGCAGCTTGGTGCTAAACTATGGCTACACCTTC. Protein product: CASSLVLNYGYTF.

The chain joins TRBV2 to TRBJ1-2, with 9 bases aligning to TRBD1. The ends lost 4 bases at V and 8 bases at J; junction bases unmatched: 14. The germline V gene has CDR1 SNHLY and CDR2 FYNNEI. The length of the CDR3 is 16 residues. The CDR3 DNA is TGTGCCAGCAGTGGGGACAGGGATTTAGGGGGGGACGGCTACACCTTC. Translation: CASSGDRDLGGDGYTF.

The chain links TRBV24-1 to TRBJ2-3, with D tentatively TRBD1 (5 bases). CDR3 length: 14 residues. CDR1 KGHDR and CDR2 SFDVKD come from the germline V gene. V was cut by 3 bases and J by 0 bases, with 6 bases left in between. CDR3 protein: CATSDRGSTDTQYF. The DNA of the CDR3 is TGTGCCACCAGTGATAGGGGAAGCACAGATACGCAGTATTTT.

This clone has a single count. The chain links TRBV24-1 to TRBJ2-5; the D gene is possibly TRBD1 (6 bases). The CDR3 extends over 17 amino acids. Germline CDR1 KGHDR, CDR2 SFDVKD. V was trimmed by 3 bases and J by 5 bases, leaving 21 bases between them. As DNA, the CDR3 is TGTGCCACCAGTGATACGAGGGGAAGGGGGAGTTTGGAGACCCAGTACTTC. Its protein is CATSDTRGRGSLETQYF.

The gene calls are TRBV7-9 and TRBJ2-7, with 10 bases aligning to TRBD1. Germline CDR1 and CDR2: SEHNR and FQNEAQ (reference sequence). The CDR3 sequence is 16 residues long. V lost 1 base, J lost 2 bases, and 5 bases stayed unmatched. The CDR3 nucleotides are TGTGCCAGCAGCTTAGTTTCCGGGACAGGGGCCTACGAGCAGTACTTC. It is translated as CASSLVSGTGAYEQYF. Combining the CDR3 with reference TRBV7-9 and TRBJ2-7 gives the whole variable domain DTGVSQNPRHKITKRGQNVTFRCDPISEHNRLYWYRQTLGQGPEFLTYFQNEAQLEKSRLLSDRFSAERPKGSFSTLEIQRTEQGDSAMYLCASSLVSGTGAYEQYFGPGTRLTVT.

The J gene is TRBJ2-7, the V gene TRBV14; TRBD2 is a possible D gene (5 bases). V shed 1 base and J shed 6 bases, with 16 bases lying between them. Germline CDR1 SGHDN, CDR2 FVKESK. This CDR3 spans 15 amino acids. The CDR3 DNA is TGTGCCAGCAGCCAAGCGGACTGGTCTGGATTCGAGCAGTACTTC. Protein sequence: CASSQADWSGFEQYF.

The chain links TRBV6-5 to TRBJ1-1; a weak D match, TRBD1 (6 bases). There are 13 residues in the CDR3. V lost 8 bases to trimming and J lost 4 bases, with 14 bases between them. Germline V gene lookup returns CDR1 MNHEY and CDR2 SVGAGI. As DNA, the CDR3 is TGTGCCAGCGGGGGGGCTGGAGGCACTGAAGCTTTCTTT. Its translation: CASGGAGGTEAFF.

This chain links TRBV7-9 with TRBJ2-1, with 10 nucleotides matching TRBD2. The CDR3 has 17 amino acids. In germline, CDR1 is SEHNR, CDR2 FQNEAQ (reference sequence). V trimming: 0 bases; J trimming: 7 bases; junction bases outside the gene matches: 9. CDR3 sequence reads: CASSLAPGLAIENEQFF. DNA of the CDR3: TGTGCCAGCAGCTTAGCCCCGGGACTAGCGATAGAAAATGAGCAGTTCTTC. Together with reference TRBV7-9 and TRBJ2-1, the CDR3 gives the full variable domain: DTGVSQNPRHKITKRGQNVTFRCDPISEHNRLYWYRQTLGQGPEFLTYFQNEAQLEKSRLLSDRFSAERPKGSFSTLEIQRTEQGDSAMYLCASSLAPGLAIENEQFFGPGTRLTVL.